The clone carrying this T cell receptor beta chain was seen many times. Its antigen remains unidentified. This record belongs to a study of human T cells and chemical hapten exposure. Across the study: Throughout a study of 20 to 25 weeks, patients underwent weekly scalp administration of diphenylcyclopropenone doses. Study-wide findings and caveats: Donors, who had alopecia, may show an immune response that differs from healthy people's. It was expanded TCRs that formed significantly more large CDR3 similarity clusters than controls did.

The germline V gene encodes CDR1 GTSNPN and CDR2 SVGIG (reference sequence). This CDR3 spans 13 amino acids. With 3 bases removed from V and 2 bases from J, the gap between germline ends came to 8 bases. Documented time point: patch test 3, about 24 weeks after DPC sensitization. The treatment here: therapeutic diphenylcyclopropenone sensitization with weekly scalp DPC. In the library, unique molecular identifiers were attached to individual cDNA molecules. Via MiXCR, TCRdb re-called the RACE reads, giving one row per CDR3 protein. The sample records about 90,000 distinct CDR3 sequences, approximately 10% being singletons.

The sample was whole blood, taken in connection with sensitization to the hapten diphenylcyclopropenone (DPC). The rearrangement joins TRBV30 to TRBJ2-1; D call uncertain. The sequence was collected from a woman aged 25-40 years with alopecia areata. Some clones in this sample may be carry-over from other donors' samples. Here the CDR3 DNA reads TGTGCCTGGAGCCTTTCGCCCTACAATGAGCAGTTCTTC. Amino acid sequence: CAWSLSPYNEQFF.